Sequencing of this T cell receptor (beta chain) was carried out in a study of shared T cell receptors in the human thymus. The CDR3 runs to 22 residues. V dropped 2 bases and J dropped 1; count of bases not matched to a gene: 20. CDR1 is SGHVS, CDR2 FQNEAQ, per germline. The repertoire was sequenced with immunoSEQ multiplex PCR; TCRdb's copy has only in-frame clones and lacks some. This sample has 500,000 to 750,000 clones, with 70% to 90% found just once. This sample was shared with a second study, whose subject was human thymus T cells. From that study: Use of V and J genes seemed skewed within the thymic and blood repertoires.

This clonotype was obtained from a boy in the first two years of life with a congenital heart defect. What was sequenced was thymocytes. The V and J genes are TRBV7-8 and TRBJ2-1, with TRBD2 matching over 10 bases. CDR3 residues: CASSLYPLGTSGISRSYNEQFF. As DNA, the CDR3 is TGTGCCAGCAGCTTATACCCCCTCGGAACTAGCGGGATTTCTCGGTCCTACAATGAGCAGTTCTTC.